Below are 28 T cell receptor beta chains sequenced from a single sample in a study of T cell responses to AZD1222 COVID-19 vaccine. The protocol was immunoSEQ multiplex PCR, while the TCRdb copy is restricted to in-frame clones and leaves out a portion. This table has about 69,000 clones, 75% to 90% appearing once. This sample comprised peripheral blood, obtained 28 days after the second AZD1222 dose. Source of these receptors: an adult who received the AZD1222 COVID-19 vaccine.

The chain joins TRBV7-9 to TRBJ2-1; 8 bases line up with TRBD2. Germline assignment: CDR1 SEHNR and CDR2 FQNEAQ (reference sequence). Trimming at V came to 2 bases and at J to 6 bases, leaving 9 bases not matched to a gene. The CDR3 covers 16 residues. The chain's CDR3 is CASSLTGTSGFNEQFF. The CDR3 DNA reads TGTGCCAGCAGCTTAACAGGTACTAGCGGCTTCAATGAGCAGTTCTTC.

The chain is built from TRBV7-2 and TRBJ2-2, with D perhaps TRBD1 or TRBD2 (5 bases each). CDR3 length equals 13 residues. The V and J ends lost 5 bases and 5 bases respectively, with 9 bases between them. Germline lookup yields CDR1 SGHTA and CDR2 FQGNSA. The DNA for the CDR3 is TGTGCCAGCAGCCCCTGGGGGACCGGGGAGCTGTTTTTT. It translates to CASSPWGTGELFF.

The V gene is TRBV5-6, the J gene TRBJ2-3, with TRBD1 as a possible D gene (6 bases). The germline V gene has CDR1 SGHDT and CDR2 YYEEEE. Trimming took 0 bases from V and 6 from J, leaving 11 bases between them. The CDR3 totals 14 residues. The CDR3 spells CASSLGQVHDTQYF. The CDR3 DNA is TGTGCCAGCAGCTTGGGACAGGTACACGATACGCAGTATTTT.

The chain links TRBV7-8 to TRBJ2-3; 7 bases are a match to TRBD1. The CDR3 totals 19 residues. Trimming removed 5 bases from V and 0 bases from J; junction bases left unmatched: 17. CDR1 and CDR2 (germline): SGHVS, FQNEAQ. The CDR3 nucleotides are TGTGCCAGCAGCCTCCACAGGGGCCCTAGAGAGACTAGCACAGATACGCAGTATTTT. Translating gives CASSLHRGPRETSTDTQYF.

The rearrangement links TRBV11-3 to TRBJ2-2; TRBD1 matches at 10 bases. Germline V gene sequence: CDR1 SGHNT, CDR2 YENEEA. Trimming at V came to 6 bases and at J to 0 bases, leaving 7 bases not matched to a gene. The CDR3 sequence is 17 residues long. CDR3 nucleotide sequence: TGTGCCAGCAGACACCGGGGACAGGGGTCGAACACCGGGGAGCTGTTTTTT. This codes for CASRHRGQGSNTGELFF.

Here the CDR3 DNA reads TGTGCCAGCAGTTCCCTGACAGGGGGCACTGAAGCTTTCTTT. Protein sequence: CASSSLTGGTEAFF. The V and J genes are TRBV6-5 and TRBJ1-1, with 9 bases aligning to TRBD1. Germline CDR1 and CDR2: MNHEY and SVGAGI. This CDR3 contains 14 residues. V lost 4 bases to trimming and J lost 4 bases; unmatched junction nucleotides: 4.

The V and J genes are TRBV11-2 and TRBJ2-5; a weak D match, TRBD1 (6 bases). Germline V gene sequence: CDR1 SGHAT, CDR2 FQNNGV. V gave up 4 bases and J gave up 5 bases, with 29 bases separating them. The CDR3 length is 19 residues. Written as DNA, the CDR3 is TGTGCCAGCAGCTACTGTGAAGTCGGGGACACCAAGGTCAGGGAGACCCAGTACTTC. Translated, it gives CASSYCEVGDTKVRETQYF.

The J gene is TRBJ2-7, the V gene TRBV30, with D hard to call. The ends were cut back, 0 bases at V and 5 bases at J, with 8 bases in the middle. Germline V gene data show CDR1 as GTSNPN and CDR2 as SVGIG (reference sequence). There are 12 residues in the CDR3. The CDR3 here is CAWSVLGHEQYF. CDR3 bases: TGTGCCTGGAGTGTACTGGGCCACGAGCAGTACTTC.

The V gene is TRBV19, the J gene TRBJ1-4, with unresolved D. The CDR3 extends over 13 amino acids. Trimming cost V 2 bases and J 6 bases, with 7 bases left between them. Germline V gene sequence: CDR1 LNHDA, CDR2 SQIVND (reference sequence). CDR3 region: CASSIRQDEKLFF. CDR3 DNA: TGTGCCAGTAGTATACGGCAGGATGAAAAACTGTTTTTT.

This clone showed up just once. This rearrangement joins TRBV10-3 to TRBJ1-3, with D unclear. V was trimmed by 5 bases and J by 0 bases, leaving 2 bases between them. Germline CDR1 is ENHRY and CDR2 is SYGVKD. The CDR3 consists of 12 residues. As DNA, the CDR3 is TGTGCCATCAGTTACTCTGGAAACACCATATATTTT. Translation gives CAISYSGNTIYF.

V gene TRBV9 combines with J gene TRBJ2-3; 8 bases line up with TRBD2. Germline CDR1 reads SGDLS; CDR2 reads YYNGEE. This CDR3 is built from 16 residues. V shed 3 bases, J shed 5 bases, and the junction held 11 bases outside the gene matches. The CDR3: CASSAHPGGPGDTQYF. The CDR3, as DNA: TGTGCCAGCAGCGCCCATCCGGGGGGGCCGGGAGATACGCAGTATTTT. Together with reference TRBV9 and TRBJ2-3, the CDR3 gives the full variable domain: DSGVTQTPKHLITATGQRVTLRCSPRSGDLSVYWYQQSLDQGLQFLIQYYNGEERAKGNILERFSAQQFPDLHSELNLSSLELGDSALYFCASSAHPGGPGDTQYFGPGTRLTVL.

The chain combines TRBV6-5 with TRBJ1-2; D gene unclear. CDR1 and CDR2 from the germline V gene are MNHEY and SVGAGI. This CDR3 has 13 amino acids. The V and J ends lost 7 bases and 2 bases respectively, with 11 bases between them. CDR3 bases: TGTGCCAGCACCCCGGACGGAAACTATGGCTACACCTTC. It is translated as CASTPDGNYGYTF.

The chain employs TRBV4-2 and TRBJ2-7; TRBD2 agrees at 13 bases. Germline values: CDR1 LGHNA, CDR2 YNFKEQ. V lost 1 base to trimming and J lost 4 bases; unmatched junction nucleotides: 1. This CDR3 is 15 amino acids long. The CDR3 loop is CASSQGLAGGYEQYF. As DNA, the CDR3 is TGTGCCAGCAGCCAAGGACTAGCGGGGGGTTACGAGCAGTACTTC.

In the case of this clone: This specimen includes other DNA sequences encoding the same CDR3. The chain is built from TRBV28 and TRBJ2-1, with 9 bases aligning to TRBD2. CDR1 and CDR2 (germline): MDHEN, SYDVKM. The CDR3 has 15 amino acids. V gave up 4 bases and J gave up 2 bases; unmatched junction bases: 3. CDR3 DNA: TGTGCCAGCAGTTGGGGCGGGGGGGCCTACAATGAGCAGTTCTTC. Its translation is CASSWGGGAYNEQFF.

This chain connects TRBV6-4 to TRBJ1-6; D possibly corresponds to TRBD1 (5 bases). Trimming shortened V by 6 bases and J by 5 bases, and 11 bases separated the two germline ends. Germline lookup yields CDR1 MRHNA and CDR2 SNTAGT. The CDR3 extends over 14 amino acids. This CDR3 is CASSSRADNSPLHF. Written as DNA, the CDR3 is TGTGCCAGCAGCAGCAGGGCGGATAATTCACCCCTCCACTTT.

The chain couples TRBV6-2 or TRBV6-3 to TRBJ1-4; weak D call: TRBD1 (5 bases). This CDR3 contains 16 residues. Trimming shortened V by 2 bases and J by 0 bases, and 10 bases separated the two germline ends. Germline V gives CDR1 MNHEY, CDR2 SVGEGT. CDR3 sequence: CASSYGTETTNEKLFF. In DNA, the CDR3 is TGTGCCAGCAGTTACGGGACGGAAACAACTAATGAAAAACTGTTTTTT.

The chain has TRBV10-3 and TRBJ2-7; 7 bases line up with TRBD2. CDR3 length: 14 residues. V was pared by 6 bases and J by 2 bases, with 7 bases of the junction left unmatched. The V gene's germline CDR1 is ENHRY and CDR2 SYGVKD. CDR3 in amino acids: CAIRVGTTTYEQYF. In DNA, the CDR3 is TGTGCCATCAGGGTTGGGACTACCACCTACGAGCAGTACTTC.

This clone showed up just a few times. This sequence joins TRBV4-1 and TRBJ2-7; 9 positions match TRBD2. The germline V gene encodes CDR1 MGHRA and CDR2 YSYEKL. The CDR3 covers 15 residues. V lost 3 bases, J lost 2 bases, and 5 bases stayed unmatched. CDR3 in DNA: TGCGCCAGCAGCCATGGTGCTAGCGGGACCTACGAGCAGTACTTC. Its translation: CASSHGASGTYEQYF.

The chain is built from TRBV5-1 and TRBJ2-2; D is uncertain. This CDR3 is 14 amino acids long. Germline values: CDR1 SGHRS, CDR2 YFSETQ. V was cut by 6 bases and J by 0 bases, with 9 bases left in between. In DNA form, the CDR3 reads TGCGCCAGCAACCCGGGTTCGAACACCGGGGAGCTGTTTTTT. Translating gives CASNPGSNTGELFF. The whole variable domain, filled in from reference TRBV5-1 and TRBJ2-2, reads KAGVTQTPRYLIKTRGQQVTLSCSPISGHRSVSWYQQTPGQGLQFLFEYFSETQRNKGNFPGRFSGRQFSNSRSEMNVSTLELGDSALYLCASNPGSNTGELFFGEGSRLTVL.

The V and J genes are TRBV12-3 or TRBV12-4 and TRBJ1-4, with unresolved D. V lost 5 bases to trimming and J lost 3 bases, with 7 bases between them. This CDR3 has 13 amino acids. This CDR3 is CASSKNPNEKLFF. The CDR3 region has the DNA TGTGCCAGCAGTAAGAACCCTAATGAAAAACTGTTTTTT.

The CDR3 coding sequence is TGTGCCAGCAGCCAGACCCATCGTGGGAATGGCTACACCTTC. This sequence encodes CASSQTHRGNGYTF. V and J are TRBV3-1 (or the pseudogene TRBV3-2) and TRBJ1-2; D ambiguous. V was shortened by 3 bases and J by 6 bases, with 14 bases between the two germline ends. CDR1 is LGHDT and CDR2 is YNNKEL in the germline V gene (reference sequence). The CDR3 is 14 residues long.

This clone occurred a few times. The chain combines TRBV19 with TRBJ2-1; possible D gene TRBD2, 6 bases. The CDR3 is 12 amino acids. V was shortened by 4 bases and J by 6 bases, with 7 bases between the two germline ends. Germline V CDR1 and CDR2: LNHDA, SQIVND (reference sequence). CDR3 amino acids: CASSSGVNEQFF. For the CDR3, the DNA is TGTGCCAGTAGTAGCGGGGTCAATGAGCAGTTCTTC.

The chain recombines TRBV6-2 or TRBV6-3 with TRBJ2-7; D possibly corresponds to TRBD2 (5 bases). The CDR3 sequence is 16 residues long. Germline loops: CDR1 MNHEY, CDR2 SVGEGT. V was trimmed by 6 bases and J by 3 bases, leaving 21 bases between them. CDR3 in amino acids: CASSRTGNFLGYEQYF. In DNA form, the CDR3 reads TGTGCCAGCAGCAGGACGGGGAATTTTTTAGGCTACGAGCAGTACTTC.

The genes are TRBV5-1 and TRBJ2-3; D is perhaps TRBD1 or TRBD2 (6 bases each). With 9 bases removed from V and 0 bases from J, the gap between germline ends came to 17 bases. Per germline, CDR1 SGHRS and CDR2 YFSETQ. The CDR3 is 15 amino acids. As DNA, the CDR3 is TGCGCCACCCGCCTATGGGGGGCCAGCACAGATACGCAGTATTTT. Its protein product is CATRLWGASTDTQYF.

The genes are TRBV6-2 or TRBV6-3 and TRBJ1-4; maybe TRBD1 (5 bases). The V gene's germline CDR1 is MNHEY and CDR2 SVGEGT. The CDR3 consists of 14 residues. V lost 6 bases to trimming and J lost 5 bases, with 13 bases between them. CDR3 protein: CASSQTVGNEKLFF. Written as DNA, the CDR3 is TGTGCCAGCAGCCAGACAGTTGGAAATGAAAAACTGTTTTTT.

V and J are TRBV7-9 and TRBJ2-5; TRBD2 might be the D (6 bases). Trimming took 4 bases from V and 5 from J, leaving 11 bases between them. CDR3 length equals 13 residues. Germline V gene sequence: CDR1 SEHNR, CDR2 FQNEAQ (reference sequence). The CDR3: CASSSRLGETQYF. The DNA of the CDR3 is TGTGCCAGCAGCTCTAGACTAGGGGAGACCCAGTACTTC.

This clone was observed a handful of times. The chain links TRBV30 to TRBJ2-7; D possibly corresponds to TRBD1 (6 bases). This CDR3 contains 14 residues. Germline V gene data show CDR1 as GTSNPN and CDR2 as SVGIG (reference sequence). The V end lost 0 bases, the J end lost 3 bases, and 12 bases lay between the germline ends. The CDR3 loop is CAWSVGRGLYEQYF. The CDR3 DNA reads TGTGCCTGGAGTGTAGGCAGGGGTCTCTACGAGCAGTACTTC.

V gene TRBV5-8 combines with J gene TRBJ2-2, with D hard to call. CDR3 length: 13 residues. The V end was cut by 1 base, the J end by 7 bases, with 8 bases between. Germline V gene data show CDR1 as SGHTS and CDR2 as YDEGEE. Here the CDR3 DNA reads TGTGCCAGCAGCTTGCTAATTCGCGGGGAGCTGTTTTTT. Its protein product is CASSLLIRGELFF.